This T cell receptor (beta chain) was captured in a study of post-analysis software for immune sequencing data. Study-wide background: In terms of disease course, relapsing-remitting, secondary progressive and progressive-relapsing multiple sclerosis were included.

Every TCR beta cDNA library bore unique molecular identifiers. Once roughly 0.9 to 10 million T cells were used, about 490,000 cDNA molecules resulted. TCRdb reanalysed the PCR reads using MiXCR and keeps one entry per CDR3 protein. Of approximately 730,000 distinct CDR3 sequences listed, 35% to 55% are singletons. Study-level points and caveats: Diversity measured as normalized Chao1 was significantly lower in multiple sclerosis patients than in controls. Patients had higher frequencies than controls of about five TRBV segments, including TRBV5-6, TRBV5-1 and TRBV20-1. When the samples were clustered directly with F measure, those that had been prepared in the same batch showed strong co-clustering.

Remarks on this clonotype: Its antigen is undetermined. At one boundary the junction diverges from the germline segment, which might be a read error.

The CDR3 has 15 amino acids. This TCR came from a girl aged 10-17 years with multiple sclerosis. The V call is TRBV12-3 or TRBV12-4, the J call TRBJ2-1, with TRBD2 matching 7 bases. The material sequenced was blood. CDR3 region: CASCPGTTKYNERFF. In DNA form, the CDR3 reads TGTGCCAGCTGCCCCGGGACTACCAAGTACAATGAGCGGTTCTTC.